The source of this T cell receptor (beta chain) is a study of blood T cell repertoires in COVID-19. Whole-study context: From the United States, Italy and Spain came samples of acute and convalescent COVID-19.

Authors' data handling: Cell counts per sample came from amplifying reference gene primers. Repertoires were generated with immunoSEQ multiplex PCR, while TCRdb's copy carries only in-frame clones and drops some. That table is the source of V, J and clone size, and D and trimming were worked out from the DNA. Altogether some 270,000 clones are present, around 89% being singletons, with the ten largest covering under 0.95%. Germline V gives CDR1 MDHEN, CDR2 SYDVKM. This CDR3 is built from 16 residues. After removal of 6 bases from V and 4 bases from J, the junction contained 10 bases not matched to a gene.

The sequenced sample was peripheral blood. The chain is built from TRBV28 and TRBJ1-3, with 9 bases matching TRBD1. The clonotype originates from a man aged 25 to 45 with acute or convalescent COVID-19. This CDR3 is CASSPRPGTGGNTIYF. The CDR3 region has the DNA TGTGCCAGCAGCCCCCGCCCCGGGACAGGGGGAAACACCATATATTTT.